Reported below is one T cell receptor beta chain. There is no known antigen for this receptor. A read error may explain this, as a much larger clone is one base away. The data are from a study of molecular identifiers for immune sequencing clone quantification (dated 2018 in TCRdb). A note on the overall study: For a replicate experiment, RNA from about 20,000 or 100,000 naive CD8 T cells was divided into five aliquots, of which four were sequenced. This methods study used CD8 T cells to benchmark TCR RNA copy counting and molecular-identifier clustering-based TCR repertoire sequencing (MIDCIRS). What the authors observed across the whole study: The sizes of highly expanded clones could end up underestimated when identical TCR molecules share a barcode. A single cell's worth of spiked-in Jurkat TCR RNA was reported detectable even among around 970,000 naive CD8 T cells. Spiked-in Jurkat TCR RNA (approximately 10 copies' worth), which is not part of the donor repertoire, was contained in the naive libraries. In CMV-specific effector cells, clones with more than 20 RNA copies contained over 99% of molecules, whereas in naive cells such clones contained under 1% of molecules. When barcode sub-clustering was omitted, TCR diversity was inflated by chimeric consensus sequences, with chimeras reaching as high as 47%. Modeling estimated about three recovered TCR RNA copies per cell, compared with about 10 by digital PCR, which implies about 32% capture efficiency.

Libraries of naive CD8 T cells were generated from about 21,000 to 970,000 sorted cells, with 10%, 30% or 50% of the purified RNA used. Naive CD8 T cells, defined as CD8+CD4-CCR7+CD45RA+, were FACS-sorted into RLT Plus buffer on a BD FACSAria II. Detection sensitivity was tested by spiking Jurkat RNA equal to fewer than twelve TCR copies' worth into samples containing roughly 17,000-1,000,000 naive CD8 T cells. Enrichment of CD8 T cells was performed with RosetteSep CD8+ T Cell Enrichment Cocktail and Ficoll-Paque, after which ACK red cell lysis was carried out. As encoded in the germline V gene, CDR1 is MGHRA while CDR2 is YSYEKL. Including cysteine and phenylalanine, the CDR3 has 17 amino acids. The DNA shown is the 51-base CDR3, in frame from base 1. To prepare the library, PCR was applied. The sequencing machine was an Illumina HiSeq 4000. Bulk TCR libraries were made following a previously described method, with the TCR primers given in Table S5. Purification of total RNA was performed with the Qiagen AllPrep DNA/RNA kit. Before analysis, reads from multiple sequencing runs of one library were combined. Concerning the study's data processing: Only reads with exact TCR constant sequence were kept, trimmed to 150 nt, and grouped by their 12-nt molecular barcodes. Reads inside each barcode group were sub-clustered using a 15% Levenshtein threshold, and a quality-weighted consensus sequence was constructed for each RNA molecule. Non-functional sequences were removed, as were lower-count sequences one edit away from another. On the basis of fitting two negative binomial distributions, barcode sub-clusters with fewer than 20% of the maximum read count were discarded. TCRdb passed the public sequencing reads through fastp at Q25 and MiXCR, retaining productive beta sequences. Here each entry gathers all rows of one CDR3 protein and keeps the most common genes and DNA. TCRdb assigned the V and J calls; the authors' analysis was not used. This sample comprises about 300,000 distinct CDR3 sequences, 20% to 25% of them detected only once. The ten largest clones take up approximately 0.83% of the sample.

The TCR sequence derives from a human donor in good health. Some libraries in this study had Jurkat cell RNA spiked in. Input material: naive CD8+ T cells from blood, with Jurkat cell RNA spiked in. The intended sense of this specimen's cell subset or site label: FACS-sorted CD8+CD4-CCR7+CD45RA+ naive T cells. In this chain, TRBV4-1 is recombined with TRBJ2-1; D gene: possibly TRBD1, on 8 matching bases. The CDR3 region has the sequence CASSQGTGGGSYNGQFF. The DNA sequence is TGCGCCAGCAGCCAAGGAACAGGGGGGGGCTCCTACAATGGGCAGTTCTTC.